This is a list of T cell receptor beta chains from one sample in a study of regulatory T cells in long-lasting Graves disease. TCRdb re-called the multiplex PCR reads through MiXCR, storing one row per CDR3 protein. Of 440,000 or so distinct CDR3 sequences listed, 16% were seen once; the top ten hold roughly a tenth. This same sample was also part of a study on T cells in Graves' hyperthyroidism and ophthalmopathy.

This sample comprised peripheral blood mononuclear cells (PBMCs), obtained at new diagnosis, from a patient treated with antithyroid drugs. These receptors all stem from a woman in her thirties with Graves disease. The CDR3 runs from the conserved cysteine through the conserved F or W. The D gene is left open where the match is weak. Size is stated for part of the rows, as once, few or many counts, or as a class when the clone is expanded.

v_gene: TRBV5-4; d_gene: -; abundance: few; j_gene: TRBJ1-2; CDR3nt: TGTGCCAGCAGCGAGATGGCTAACTATGGCTACACCTTC; CDR3aa: CASSEMANYGYTF
v_gene: TRBV10-1; d_gene: TRBD1; abundance: many; j_gene: TRBJ2-7; CDR3nt: TGCGCCAGCAGTGGACACAGGGGGCAGACCTACGAGCAGTACTTC; CDR3aa: CASSGHRGQTYEQYF
v_gene: TRBV6-1; d_gene: -; abundance: many; j_gene: TRBJ1-1; CDR3nt: TGTGCCAGCAGTGGCCTGAGCAATTTGAACACTGAAGCTTTCTTT; CDR3aa: CASSGLSNLNTEAFF
v_gene: TRBV4-2; d_gene: -; abundance: many; j_gene: TRBJ2-3; CDR3nt: TGTGCCAGCAGCCACTGGGGGGGCACAGATACGCAGTATTTT; CDR3aa: CASSHWGGTDTQYF
v_gene: TRBV20-1; d_gene: -; abundance: -; j_gene: TRBJ2-2; CDR3nt: TGCAGTGCCCGTGGGGGGAAATCGAACACCGGGGAGCCGTTTTTT; CDR3aa: CSARGGKSNTGEPFF
v_gene: TRBV9; d_gene: -; abundance: few; j_gene: TRBJ1-5; CDR3nt: TGTGCCAGCAGCGTAGGTCCGTCTAGCAATCAGCCCCAGCATTTT; CDR3aa: CASSVGPSSNQPQHF
v_gene: TRBV28; d_gene: -; abundance: many; j_gene: TRBJ2-7; CDR3nt: TGTGCCAGCAGTTACGCCCTCGAGCAGTACTTC; CDR3aa: CASSYALEQYF
v_gene: TRBV28; d_gene: TRBD1; abundance: few; j_gene: TRBJ1-5; CDR3nt: TGTGCCAGCAGTCAGGACAGGGGTCAGTGGCCCCAGCATTTT; CDR3aa: CASSQDRGQWPQHF
v_gene: TRBV27; d_gene: -; abundance: many; j_gene: TRBJ2-1; CDR3nt: TGTGCCAGCAGTTCTGGCGGCCACAATGAGCAGTTCTTC; CDR3aa: CASSSGGHNEQFF
v_gene: TRBV7-9; d_gene: -; abundance: few; j_gene: TRBJ2-7; CDR3nt: TGTGCCAGCAGCTTGGATAAAGGGAACTACGAGCAGTACTTC; CDR3aa: CASSLDKGNYEQYF
v_gene: TRBV5-5; d_gene: TRBD2; abundance: -; j_gene: TRBJ2-7; CDR3nt: TGTGCCAGCAGCGGGCTAACTAGCGTTAACTCCTACGAGCAGTACTTC; CDR3aa: CASSGLTSVNSYEQYF
v_gene: TRBV7-3; d_gene: -; abundance: -; j_gene: TRBJ1-6; CDR3nt: TGTGCCAGCAGCTTTTTCACCAATTCACCCCTCCACTTT; CDR3aa: CASSFFTNSPLHF
v_gene: TRBV27; d_gene: TRBD2; abundance: -; j_gene: TRBJ2-2; CDR3nt: TGTGCCAGCAGTTTACCCGGGACTAGCGGGAGTAACGGGGAGCTGTTTTTT; CDR3aa: CASSLPGTSGSNGELFF
v_gene: TRBV29-1; d_gene: TRBD1; abundance: few; j_gene: TRBJ1-5; CDR3nt: TGCAGCGTTGGAGGGACAGGGTCAGGCCAGCCCCAGCATTTT; CDR3aa: CSVGGTGSGQPQHF